This is a list of T cell receptor beta chains from one sample in a study of shared clonotypes between healthy human individuals. Here immunoSEQ multiplex PCR was the method, and the copy in TCRdb shows in-frame clones only, minus some. This repertoire shows hundreds of thousands of clones, roughly 73% found once; its top ten account for around 1.8%. Sequencing input: memory CD4+ T cells sorted from blood. The source of these receptors is a young woman in good health. Each CDR3 is given with its conserved first and last residue. Each record gives: D gene, J gene, clone size, V gene, CDR3 protein, CDR3 DNA. D genes are given only for firm matches. Size values are once, few and many counts, or a class for expanded clones, and some rows have none.

>TRBD2|TRBJ2-7|NA|TRBV7-7
CASTLSGRRSSYEQYF
TGTGCCAGCACCCTTAGCGGGAGGAGGAGCTCCTACGAGCAGTACTTC
>NA|TRBJ2-7|NA|TRBV5-4
CASSRDQGLTEQYF
TGTGCCAGCAGCCGCGACCAAGGACTAACCGAGCAGTACTTC
>TRBD1|TRBJ2-6|few|TRBV19
CASSSWTGASGANVLTF
TGTGCCAGTAGTTCCTGGACAGGGGCATCTGGGGCCAACGTCCTGACTTTC
>TRBD2|TRBJ2-1|NA|TRBV14
CASSKGLVYNEQFF
TGTGCCAGCAGCAAGGGACTAGTCTACAATGAGCAGTTCTTC
>NA|TRBJ1-5|NA|TRBV28
CASSRGRDNQPQHF
TGTGCCAGCAGCCGGGGACGGGATAATCAGCCCCAGCATTTT
>TRBD1|TRBJ1-1|NA|TRBV6-1
CASSEAGTGRSAFF
TGTGCCAGCAGTGAAGCGGGGACAGGGAGGTCAGCTTTCTTT
>NA|TRBJ2-3|NA|TRBV5-1
CASSRRQGTDTQYF
TGCGCCAGCAGCCGGCGCCAGGGTACAGATACGCAGTATTTT
>NA|TRBJ2-3|NA|TRBV7-8
CASSPEGHGADTQYF
TGTGCCAGCAGCCCAGAGGGGCACGGGGCAGATACGCAGTATTTT
>NA|TRBJ1-5|few|TRBV27
CASSLIGARQPQHF
TGTGCCAGCAGTTTAATAGGGGCTCGCCAGCCCCAGCATTTT
>TRBD1|TRBJ2-1|NA|TRBV11-3
CASSLESGTGGYNEQFF
TGTGCCAGCAGCTTAGAATCCGGGACAGGGGGTTACAATGAGCAGTTCTTC
>NA|TRBJ1-3|NA|TRBV27
CASSLNSGNTIYF
TGTGCCAGCAGTTTGAACTCTGGAAACACCATATATTTT
>TRBD1|TRBJ2-7|NA|TRBV19
CASSPRDRGTHEQYF
TGTGCCAGTAGCCCAAGAGACAGGGGTACCCACGAGCAGTACTTC
>NA|TRBJ2-3|NA|TRBV11-2
CASSQNVGDTQYF
TGTGCCAGCAGCCAAAATGTGGGGGATACGCAGTATTTT
>TRBD2|TRBJ2-7|NA|TRBV5-1
CASSLGIAGGRSSSYEQYF
TGCGCCAGCAGCTTGGGAATAGCGGGAGGTAGGAGTTCGTCCTACGAGCAGTACTTC
>TRBD1|TRBJ2-7|NA|TRBV29-1
CSVGQGLGYEQYF
TGCAGCGTGGGACAGGGGCTTGGCTACGAGCAGTACTTC
>NA|TRBJ1-4|once|TRBV28
CASSLYGNEKLFF
TGTGCCAGCAGTTTATATGGGAATGAAAAACTGTTTTTT
>TRBD2|TRBJ2-1|NA|TRBV7-2
CASTQQREFWNEQFF
TGTGCCAGCACCCAACAGCGGGAGTTCTGGAATGAGCAGTTCTTC
>NA|TRBJ2-7|NA|TRBV19
CASSRKFEPTYEQYF
TGTGCCAGTAGTAGAAAATTCGAACCGACCTACGAGCAGTACTTC
>NA|TRBJ1-4|NA|TRBV5-4
CASSSPGEKLFF
TGTGCCAGCAGCTCGCCAGGTGAAAAACTGTTTTTT
>NA|TRBJ2-1|NA|TRBV5-6
CASSLTALRSEQFF
TGTGCCAGCAGCTTAACCGCCCTCCGGAGTGAGCAGTTCTTC
>TRBD2|TRBJ2-7|NA|TRBV23-1
CASSQSLKREYEQYF
TGCGCCAGCAGTCAATCCTTGAAGCGGGAGTACGAGCAGTACTTC
>TRBD1|TRBJ2-4|once|TRBV7-2
CASSGETGSNIQYF
TGTGCCAGCAGCGGGGAGACAGGGTCGAATATTCAGTACTTC
>TRBD2|TRBJ2-1|NA|TRBV10-2
CASMLAGANEQFF
TGCGCCAGCATGCTAGCGGGTGCCAATGAGCAGTTCTTC
>TRBD1|TRBJ1-4|once|TRBV7-6
CASSLSFGQATNEKLFF
TGTGCCAGCAGCTTATCGTTCGGACAGGCAACTAATGAAAAACTGTTTTTT
>NA|TRBJ2-3|NA|TRBV7-8
CASSRLGGAADTQYF
TGTGCCAGCAGCCGTCTGGGCGGAGCGGCAGATACGCAGTATTTT
>NA|TRBJ1-1|NA|TRBV6-1
CASILSGTHEAFF
TGTGCCAGCATTCTTTCTGGGACTCATGAAGCTTTCTTT
>TRBD1|TRBJ2-2|NA|TRBV29-1
CSVEVGQGEIRNTGELFF
TGCAGCGTTGAAGTGGGACAGGGGGAAATCAGGAACACCGGGGAGCTGTTTTTT
>NA|TRBJ2-3|NA|TRBV5-1
CASSSSGESTDTQYF
TGCGCCAGCAGCTCCTCGGGGGAAAGCACAGATACGCAGTATTTT
>NA|TRBJ2-1|NA|TRBV19
CASGRTVTNSYNEQFF
TGTGCCAGTGGGCGGACAGTTACAAACTCCTACAATGAGCAGTTCTTC
>NA|TRBJ1-5|NA|TRBV11-2
CASSQDPGGPQHF
TGTGCCAGCAGCCAAGATCCCGGCGGTCCCCAGCATTTT
>NA|TRBJ2-2|NA|TRBV15
CATSLHLDGELFF
TGTGCCACCAGCCTCCATCTGGACGGGGAGCTGTTTTTT
>NA|TRBJ1-2|NA|TRBV29-1
CSVEARDNYGYTF
TGCAGCGTTGAAGCAAGGGACAACTATGGCTACACCTTC
>NA|TRBJ2-2|NA|TRBV7-2
CASSLVVVNTGELFF
TGTGCCAGCAGCTTAGTCGTCGTGAACACCGGGGAGCTGTTTTTT
>TRBD1|TRBJ2-2|once|TRBV6-5
CASRSGGRNTGELFF
TGTGCCAGCAGATCAGGGGGCCGGAACACCGGGGAGCTGTTTTTT
>TRBD2|TRBJ2-7|NA|TRBV7-3
CASSSTSGSVEQYF
TGTGCCAGCAGCTCGACTAGCGGGAGTGTCGAGCAGTACTTC
>NA|TRBJ2-2|NA|TRBV6-5
CASSPTFWEAGELFF
TGTGCCAGCAGTCCCACTTTTTGGGAGGCCGGGGAGCTGTTTTTT
>NA|TRBJ2-3|NA|TRBV6-5
CASRFRRSTDTQYF
TGTGCCAGTAGGTTCAGACGGAGCACAGATACGCAGTATTTT
>TRBD1|TRBJ2-2|NA|TRBV4-1
CASSQRPGQGSTGELFF
TGCGCCAGCAGCCAGCGACCGGGACAGGGGTCCACCGGGGAGCTGTTTTTT
>NA|TRBJ2-7|once|TRBV11-1
CASKTRQGPYEQYF
TGTGCCAGCAAAACCCGCCAGGGACCCTACGAGCAGTACTTC
>NA|TRBJ2-2|NA|TRBV11-2
CASSLFGLDRNTGELFF
TGTGCCAGCAGCTTATTCGGTCTGGACAGGAACACCGGGGAGCTGTTTTTT
>NA|TRBJ2-3|NA|TRBV7-9
CASRIGGSTDTQYF
TGTGCCAGCAGAATAGGGGGGAGCACAGATACGCAGTATTTT
>NA|TRBJ2-6|NA|TRBV6-6
CASSYTRPGANVLTF
TGTGCCAGCAGTTACACCCGCCCTGGGGCCAACGTCCTGACTTTC
>TRBD2|TRBJ2-3|NA|TRBV2
CASSEFLREGTDTQYF
TGTGCCAGCAGTGAATTTCTGCGGGAGGGCACAGATACGCAGTATTTT
>NA|TRBJ2-7|NA|TRBV29-1
CSVTQPLGPYYEQYF
TGCAGCGTTACCCAACCCTTGGGGCCCTACTACGAGCAGTACTTC
>TRBD1|TRBJ1-1|NA|TRBV25-1
CASTRGQGSRGAFF
TGTGCCAGCACAAGGGGACAGGGGTCACGTGGAGCTTTCTTT
>NA|TRBJ2-3|NA|TRBV10-1
CASSLTGSTDTQYF
TGCGCCAGCAGTCTAACGGGGAGCACAGATACGCAGTATTTT
>NA|TRBJ1-5|few|TRBV30
CAWSPGHGPNQPQHF
TGTGCCTGGAGCCCTGGACACGGACCCAATCAGCCCCAGCATTTT
>NA|TRBJ2-7|NA|TRBV5-6
CASSLFRGERVNF
TGTGCCAGCAGCTTGTTTCGCGGGGAAAGGGTGAACTTC
>TRBD1|TRBJ2-7|few|TRBV5-1
CASSLAGGQGASEQYF
TGCGCCAGCAGCTTGGCCGGGGGACAGGGGGCGTCCGAGCAGTACTTC
>NA|TRBJ2-1|NA|TRBV5-4
CASSLPGGNNEQFF
TGTGCCAGCAGCTTGCCCGGCGGAAACAATGAGCAGTTCTTC
>NA|TRBJ2-3|NA|TRBV13
CASSLGTASTDTQYF
TGTGCCAGCAGCTTAGGGACAGCTAGCACAGATACGCAGTATTTT
>NA|TRBJ2-1|NA|TRBV19
CASKDSPSNEQFF
TGTGCCAGTAAGGATAGCCCGTCGAATGAGCAGTTCTTC
>NA|TRBJ1-5|NA|TRBV28
CASSPPTGPLHF
TGTGCCAGCAGTCCTCCCACGGGACCACTCCATTTT
>NA|TRBJ2-3|NA|TRBV25-1
CATAIPSTGTDTQYF
TGTGCCACCGCAATTCCGAGTACTGGCACAGATACGCAGTATTTT
>NA|TRBJ1-2|NA|TRBV14
CASSHLTGTAMAGYTF
TGTGCCAGCAGCCACCTTACCGGGACGGCCATGGCTGGCTACACCTTC
>TRBD1|TRBJ1-1|NA|TRBV18
CASSQSTGTNTEAFF
TGTGCCAGCTCACAATCGACAGGGACGAACACTGAAGCTTTCTTT
>NA|TRBJ2-7|NA|TRBV5-6
CASSLNHAGEQYF
TGTGCCAGCAGCCTTAATCATGCAGGCGAGCAGTACTTC
>NA|TRBJ1-5|NA|TRBV7-2
CASSPRGNQPQHF
TGTGCCAGCAGCCCGAGGGGGAATCAGCCCCAGCATTTT
>TRBD1|TRBJ1-5|NA|TRBV7-6
CASSPQGGNQPQHF
TGTGCCAGCAGCCCCCAGGGGGGCAATCAGCCCCAGCATTTT